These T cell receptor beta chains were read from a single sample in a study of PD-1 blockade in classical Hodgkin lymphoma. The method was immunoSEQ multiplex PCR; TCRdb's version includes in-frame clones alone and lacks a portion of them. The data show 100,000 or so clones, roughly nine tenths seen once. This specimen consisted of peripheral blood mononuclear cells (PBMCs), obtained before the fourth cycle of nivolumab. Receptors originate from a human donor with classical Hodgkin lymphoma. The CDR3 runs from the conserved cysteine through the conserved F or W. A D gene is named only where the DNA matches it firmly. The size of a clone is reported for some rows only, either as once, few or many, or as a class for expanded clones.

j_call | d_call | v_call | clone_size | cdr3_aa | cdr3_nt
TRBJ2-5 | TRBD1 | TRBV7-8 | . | CASSQDRDQETQYF | TGTGCCAGCAGCCAAGACAGGGACCAAGAGACCCAGTACTTC
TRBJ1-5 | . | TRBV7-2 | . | CASSYSNQPQHF | TGTGCCAGCAGCTATAGCAATCAGCCCCAGCATTTT
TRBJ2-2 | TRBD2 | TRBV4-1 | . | CASSQPTSGATGELFF | TGCGCCAGCAGCCAACCGACTAGCGGGGCCACCGGGGAGCTGTTTTTT
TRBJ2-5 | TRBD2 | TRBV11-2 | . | CASSFAPSGGQETQYF | TGTGCCAGCAGCTTTGCTCCTAGCGGGGGACAAGAGACCCAGTACTTC
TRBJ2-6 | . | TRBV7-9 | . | CASSHPGRYFSSGANVLTF | TGTGCCAGCAGCCATCCCGGGCGATATTTTAGCTCTGGGGCCAACGTCCTGACTTTC
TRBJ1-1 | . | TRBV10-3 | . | CAIKQGDTEAFF | TGTGCCATCAAGCAAGGGGATACTGAAGCTTTCTTT
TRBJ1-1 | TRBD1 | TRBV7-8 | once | CASSLVEQGRTEAFF | TGTGCCAGCAGCTTAGTTGAACAGGGGAGGACTGAAGCTTTCTTT
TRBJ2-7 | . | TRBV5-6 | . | CASSLVDTTYEQYF | TGTGCCAGCAGCTTGGTGGACACAACCTACGAGCAGTACTTC
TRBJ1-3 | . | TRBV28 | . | CASYESSGNTIYF | TGTGCCAGCTACGAGAGCTCTGGAAACACCATATATTTT
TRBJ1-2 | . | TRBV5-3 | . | CARSILGVENYTF | TGTGCCAGAAGCATACTAGGGGTGGAGAACTACACCTTC
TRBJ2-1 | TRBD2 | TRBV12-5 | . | CASGLVGLAGGAYNEQFF | TGTGCTAGTGGTTTGGTAGGTCTAGCGGGGGGCGCCTACAATGAGCAGTTCTTC
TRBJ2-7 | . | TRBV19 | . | CASSTRADSSYEQYF | TGTGCCAGTAGTACCAGGGCAGATAGCTCCTACGAGCAGTACTTC
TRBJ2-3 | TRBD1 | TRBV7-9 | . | CASSLTGGTGGTDTQYF | TGTGCCAGCAGCTTAACGGGAGGGACAGGGGGCACAGATACGCAGTATTTT
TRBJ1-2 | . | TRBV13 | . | CATPGTSYGYTF | TGTGCCACCCCGGGGACATCCTATGGCTACACCTTC
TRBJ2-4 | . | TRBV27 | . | CASSNSTARLLAKNIQYF | TGTGCCAGCAGCAATAGTACTGCTAGGCTTCTAGCCAAAAACATTCAGTACTTC
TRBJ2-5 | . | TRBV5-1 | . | CASSVDWQETQYF | TGCGCCAGCAGCGTTGACTGGCAAGAGACCCAGTACTTC
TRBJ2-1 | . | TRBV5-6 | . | CASSLVTLVGSSYNEQFF | TGTGCCAGCAGCTTGGTGACTTTAGTTGGGAGCTCCTACAATGAGCAGTTCTTC
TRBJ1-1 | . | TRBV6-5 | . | CASTGTEAFF | TGTGCCAGCACAGGGACTGAAGCTTTCTTT
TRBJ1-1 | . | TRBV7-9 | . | CASSPDGGFFGDTEAFF | .
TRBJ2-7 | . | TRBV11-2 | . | CASRGTGAGEIEQYF | TGTGCCAGCAGAGGAACGGGGGCGGGGGAGATCGAGCAGTACTTC
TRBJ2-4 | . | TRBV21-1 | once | CASSKGAPPNIQYF | TGTGCCAGCAGCAAAGGGGCCCCCCCAAACATTCAGTACTTC
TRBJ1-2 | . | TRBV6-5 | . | CASSSPGATNYGYTF | TGTGCCAGCAGTTCACCGGGAGCAACTAACTATGGCTACACCTTC
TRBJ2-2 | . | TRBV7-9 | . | CASSLEVAANTGELFF | TGTGCCAGCAGCTTAGAGGTAGCAGCGAACACCGGGGAGCTGTTTTTT
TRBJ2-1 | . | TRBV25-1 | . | CASKGIEQFF | TGTGCCAGCAAGGGAATTGAGCAGTTCTTC
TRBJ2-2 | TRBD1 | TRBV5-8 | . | CASSLEGAAGELFF | TGTGCCAGCAGCTTGGAGGGGGCCGCCGGGGAGCTGTTTTTT
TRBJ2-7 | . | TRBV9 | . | CASSVGGAGYEQYF | TGTGCCAGCAGCGTAGGGGGCGCGGGGTACGAGCAGTACTTC
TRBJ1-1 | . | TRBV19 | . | CASTWRDRGTEAFF | TGTGCCAGTACATGGCGAGACCGGGGCACTGAAGCTTTCTTT
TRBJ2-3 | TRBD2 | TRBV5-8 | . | CASRTFWGLAGRGSDTQYF | TGTGCCAGCAGGACCTTCTGGGGACTAGCGGGGAGGGGCTCAGATACGCAGTATTTT
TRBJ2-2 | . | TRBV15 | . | CATSRDRRTGELFF | TGTGCCACCAGCAGAGATCGGAGGACCGGGGAGCTGTTTTTT
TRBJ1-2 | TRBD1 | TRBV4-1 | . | CASSQGDRGTNYGYTF | TGCGCCAGCAGCCAAGGCGACAGGGGTACTAACTATGGCTACACCTTC
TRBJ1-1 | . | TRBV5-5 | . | CASSASASRTEAFF | TGTGCCAGCAGCGCATCGGCCTCTAGGACTGAAGCTTTCTTT
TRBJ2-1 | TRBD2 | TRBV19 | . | CASSRTGLAGVIEQFF | TGTGCCAGTAGTCGAACGGGACTAGCGGGGGTGATTGAGCAGTTCTTC
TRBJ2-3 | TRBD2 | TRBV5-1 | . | CASSPEGPTSGYTDTQYF | TGCGCCAGCAGCCCGGAAGGGCCGACTAGCGGATACACAGATACGCAGTATTTT
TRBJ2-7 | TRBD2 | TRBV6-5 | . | CASSYSSSGGYEQYF | TGTGCCAGCAGTTACTCGTCCAGCGGGGGGTACGAGCAGTACTTC
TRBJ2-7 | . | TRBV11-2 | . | CASSTGAGYEQYF | TGTGCCAGCAGCACTGGGGCAGGCTACGAGCAGTACTTC
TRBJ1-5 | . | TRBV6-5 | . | CASHRGDQPQHF | TGTGCCTCCCACCGGGGGGATCAGCCCCAGCATTTT
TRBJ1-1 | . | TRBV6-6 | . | CASSYWGVNTEAFF | TGTGCCAGCAGTTACTGGGGCGTGAACACTGAAGCTTTCTTT
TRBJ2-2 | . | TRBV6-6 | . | CASSYSDHRNTGELFF | TGTGCCAGCAGTTACTCGGACCACCGGAACACCGGGGAGCTGTTTTTT
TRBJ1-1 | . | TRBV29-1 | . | CSVEDLIQDGRGSGATEAFF | TGCAGCGTTGAAGACTTAATTCAGGACGGCCGTGGGTCAGGGGCCACTGAAGCTTTCTTT
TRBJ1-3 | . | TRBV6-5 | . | CASSPRVSSGNTIYF | TGTGCCAGCAGCCCCAGGGTGAGCTCTGGAAACACCATATATTTT
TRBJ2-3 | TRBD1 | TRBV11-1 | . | CASSLAPPGTGTQYF | TGTGCCAGCAGCCTAGCACCACCAGGGACAGGTACGCAGTATTTT
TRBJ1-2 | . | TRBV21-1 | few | CASSKARILYGYTF | TGTGCCAGCAGCAAAGCGCGTATCTTATATGGCTACACCTTC